These 11 T cell receptor beta chains were all obtained from the same sample, sequenced in a study of blood T cell repertoires in COVID-19. Only in-frame clones appear in the TCRdb table, and some are missing; sequencing was by immunoSEQ multiplex PCR. Counted here are around 170,000 clones, 89% occurring once; the ten biggest clones make up approximately 2%. Material: peripheral blood. The source of these receptors is a man in his late teens or twenties who had recovered from COVID-19.

The chain employs TRBV5-1 and TRBJ2-7, with D possibly matching TRBD2 (5 bases). Germline loops: CDR1 SGHRS, CDR2 YFSETQ. Trimming removed 3 bases at V and 3 bases at J, with 13 bases between. The CDR3 is made up of 14 amino acids. This chain's CDR3 is CASSSSSGYYEQYF. The CDR3, as DNA: TGCGCCAGCAGCTCTTCGAGCGGTTACTACGAGCAGTACTTC. Looking up the rest from reference TRBV5-1 and TRBJ2-7 gives the full variable domain: KAGVTQTPRYLIKTRGQQVTLSCSPISGHRSVSWYQQTPGQGLQFLFEYFSETQRNKGNFPGRFSGRQFSNSRSEMNVSTLELGDSALYLCASSSSSGYYEQYFGPGTRLTVT.

The genes are TRBV21-1 and TRBJ2-7; no check of the table's D call, TRBD1, against the DNA was made. TRBV21-1 is termed a pseudogene. The CDR3 has 14 residues. The CDR3 bases are TGTGCCAGCAGCAAAGGGCAGGGGTTACACGAGCAGTACTTC. Encoded protein: CASSKGQGLHEQYF.

The J gene is TRBJ1-1, the V gene TRBV27; 9 bases align to TRBD1. The ends lost 7 bases at V and 8 bases at J; junction bases unmatched: 8. The CDR3 consists of 13 residues. In germline, CDR1 is MNHEY, CDR2 SMNVEV (reference sequence). CDR3 residues: CASKSTGGREAFF. CDR3 nucleotides: TGTGCCAGCAAATCGACAGGGGGAAGGGAAGCTTTCTTT.

The chain employs TRBV5-1 and TRBJ2-3, with D uncertain. This CDR3 contains 16 residues. Germline CDR1 and CDR2: SGHRS and YFSETQ. V lost 3 bases, J lost 5 bases, and 19 bases lay in between. CDR3: CASSSPSGLEQDTQYF. DNA of the CDR3: TGCGCCAGCAGCTCGCCGTCAGGCCTGGAACAAGATACGCAGTATTTT.

V gene TRBV27 combines with J gene TRBJ2-7; 8 nucleotides match TRBD1. Germline V CDR1 and CDR2: MNHEY, SMNVEV (reference sequence). The J segment lost 7 bases and the V segment lost 5 bases, leaving 13 bases of the junction unmatched. The CDR3 is 15 amino acids. CDR3: CASSPAGGDQGEQYF. As DNA, the CDR3 is TGTGCCAGCAGTCCTGCAGGGGGCGATCAAGGGGAGCAGTACTTC.

Only a few counts were recorded for this clone. The chain has TRBV28 and TRBJ1-1; no clear D gene. CDR3 length: 14 amino acids. V lost 3 bases and J 4 bases, leaving 12 bases between the germline ends. The germline gives CDR1 MDHEN, CDR2 SYDVKM. Here the CDR3 DNA reads TGTGCCAGCAGTTTCGGTACCGAGGGCACTGAAGCTTTCTTT. This encodes CASSFGTEGTEAFF.

The chain couples TRBV29-1 to TRBJ2-7; possible D gene TRBD1, 5 bases. From germline, CDR1 is SQVTM and CDR2 ANQGSEA. The V end was cut by 4 bases, the J end by 5 bases, with 9 bases between. The CDR3 is made up of 11 amino acids. The CDR3 region has the DNA TGCAGCGTTGTAAGACAGCACGAGCAGTACTTC. Translated: CSVVRQHEQYF.

A single count supports this clone. This chain links TRBV3-1 (or the pseudogene TRBV3-2) with TRBJ2-7, with D maybe TRBD1 (6 bases). The CDR3 covers 16 residues. Germline V gives CDR1 LGHDT, CDR2 YNNKEL (reference sequence). V was clipped by 7 bases and J by 2 bases, with 21 bases between them. CDR3 sequence (DNA): TGTGCCAGCACCCCCTCGTGGGGGACACAGGCCTACGAGCAGTACTTC. Encoded protein: CASTPSWGTQAYEQYF.

The rearrangement joins TRBV12-3 or TRBV12-4 to TRBJ2-7; no clear D. Trimming cost V 3 bases and J 5 bases, with 8 bases left between them. This CDR3 region has 12 residues. DNA for the CDR3: TGTGCCAGCAGTTTTTCTAGAAACGAGCAGTACTTC. Protein sequence: CASSFSRNEQYF.

The genes are TRBV6-2 or TRBV6-3 and TRBJ1-4, with no clear D. The CDR3 is 14 residues long. Germline V gives CDR1 MNHEY, CDR2 SVGEGT. V dropped 6 bases and J dropped 3 bases, with 11 bases sitting between them. The CDR3 spells CASSGLAANEKLFF. The CDR3 coding sequence is TGTGCCAGCAGCGGACTTGCGGCTAATGAAAAACTGTTTTTT.

The V and J genes are TRBV7-2 and TRBJ1-2, with D unresolved. Germline V CDR1 and CDR2: SGHTA, FQGNSA. V was cut by 3 bases and J by 12 bases, with 11 bases left in between. The CDR3 extends over 11 amino acids. The CDR3 loop reads CASSLSGVDTF. DNA for the CDR3: TGTGCCAGCAGCTTGAGCGGGGTAGACACCTTC.